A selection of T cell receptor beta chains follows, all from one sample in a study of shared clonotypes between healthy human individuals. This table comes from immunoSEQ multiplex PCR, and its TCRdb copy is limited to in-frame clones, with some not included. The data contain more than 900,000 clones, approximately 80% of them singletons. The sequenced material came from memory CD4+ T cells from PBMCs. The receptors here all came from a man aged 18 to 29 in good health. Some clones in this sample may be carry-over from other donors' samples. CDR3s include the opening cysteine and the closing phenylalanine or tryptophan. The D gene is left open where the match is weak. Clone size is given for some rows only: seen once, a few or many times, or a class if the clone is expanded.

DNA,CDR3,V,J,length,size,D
TGTGCCTGGAGTTTATGGGGAACGAACACTGAAGCTTTCTTT,CAWSLWGTNTEAFF,TRBV30,TRBJ1-1,14,NA,NA
TGTGCCACCAGCAGAGTGGCCTCTTCGTGGGACATTCAGTACTTC,CATSRVASSWDIQYF,TRBV15,TRBJ2-4,15,NA,NA
TGTGCCTGTTTCGACAGGGGCGACTATGGCTACACCTTC,CACFDRGDYGYTF,TRBV30,TRBJ1-2,13,once,TRBD1
TGCGCCAGCAGCTTGGCGGTTGGGAGGAGTGGGACTGAAGCTTTCTTT,CASSLAVGRSGTEAFF,TRBV5-1,TRBJ1-1,16,many,NA
TGTGCCAGCAGCTTGGGGACTAGCGGGGCACCTCAGTTCTTC,CASSLGTSGAPQFF,TRBV7-9,TRBJ2-1,14,NA,TRBD2
TGTGCCAGTAGTATTCACAGAGGGGAATTAGGCAATCAGCCCCAGCATTTT,CASSIHRGELGNQPQHF,TRBV19,TRBJ1-5,17,NA,NA
TGTGCCAGCAGTTATACTCGACAGGGGAACACTGAAGCTTTCTTT,CASSYTRQGNTEAFF,TRBV6-6,TRBJ1-1,15,NA,TRBD1
TGTGCCAGCAGGTCCGCAGGCTTGGGCACAGATACGCAGTATTTT,CASRSAGLGTDTQYF,TRBV28,TRBJ2-3,15,NA,NA
TGTGCCAGCAGTGAAGGACAGCTCTATGGCTACACCTTC,CASSEGQLYGYTF,TRBV2,TRBJ1-2,13,NA,NA
TGTGCCAGCAGCCCTCGGGCCGCCCTCTCTGGAAACACCATATATTTT,CASSPRAALSGNTIYF,TRBV28,TRBJ1-3,16,NA,NA
TGTGCCAGCAGCGAGGATAGGAGCAGCTATGGCTACACCTTC,CASSEDRSSYGYTF,TRBV7-9,TRBJ1-2,14,NA,NA
TGTGCCAGCAGTCCCGACGGAGGGAACACTGAAGCTTTCTTT,CASSPDGGNTEAFF,TRBV28,TRBJ1-1,14,few,NA
TGCGCCAGCTCCGGAACAGCGTCGAACACTGAAGCTTTCTTT,CASSGTASNTEAFF,TRBV4-1,TRBJ1-1,14,NA,NA
TGTGCCAGCCGGACCACGTCAGGCTACACCTTC,CASRTTSGYTF,TRBV28,TRBJ1-2,11,few,NA
TGTGCCAGCAGTTTAGGGGTGGGCAGGGGGGAATTTGGCTACACCTTC,CASSLGVGRGEFGYTF,TRBV28,TRBJ1-2,16,NA,TRBD1
TGTGCCAGCAGCGCCAGACGACAGGGAGGAGCCGGGGAGCTGTTTTTT,CASSARRQGGAGELFF,TRBV2,TRBJ2-2,16,NA,NA
TGTGCCAGCAGCTCCCGGCCGAGCGGTCATGAGCAGTTCTTC,CASSSRPSGHEQFF,TRBV7-9,TRBJ2-1,14,NA,NA
TGTGCCAGTAGTATTATGTTTCCCCCGAGGATGGCCGGGGAGCTGTTTTTT,CASSIMFPPRMAGELFF,TRBV19,TRBJ2-2,17,NA,NA
TGTGCCAGCAGGCACGAGACTAGTTTCACCTACGAGCAGTACTTC,CASRHETSFTYEQYF,TRBV28,TRBJ2-7,15,many,NA
TGTGCCAGCTCACCACCGGGGGGAGCCTCCACAGATACGCAGTATTTT,CASSPPGGASTDTQYF,TRBV18,TRBJ2-3,16,NA,NA
TGCAGCGCCGATGGGAGAGTAAGGAATGAGCAGTTCTTC,CSADGRVRNEQFF,TRBV29-1,TRBJ2-1,13,NA,NA
TGCAGCGGTCGGGACAGGGAACATGAGCAGTTCTTC,CSGRDREHEQFF,TRBV29-1,TRBJ2-1,12,few,TRBD1
TGTGCCAGCAGTGGACAGGGAACTGGGACTGAAGCTTTCTTT,CASSGQGTGTEAFF,TRBV2,TRBJ1-1,14,NA,TRBD1
TGTGCCAGCAGTGCTCACGAGGGGTCGTGGGGAAACACCATATATTTT,CASSAHEGSWGNTIYF,TRBV28,TRBJ1-3,16,NA,NA
TGTGCCAGCTCACCACCCGGGGTGTTCACAGATACGCAGTATTTT,CASSPPGVFTDTQYF,TRBV18,TRBJ2-3,15,NA,NA
TGTGCCAGCGGGAGCGGGGGCACTGAAGCTTTCTTT,CASGSGGTEAFF,TRBV6-5,TRBJ1-1,12,NA,NA
TGTGCCAGCAGCCTGCGTGGTACTAGCGGGAGTAATGAGCAGTTCTTC,CASSLRGTSGSNEQFF,TRBV5-6,TRBJ2-1,16,few,TRBD2
TGTGCCAGCTCACCATCCGGCGATGAGCAGTTCTTC,CASSPSGDEQFF,TRBV18,TRBJ2-1,12,NA,NA
TGTGCCAGCAGTGACTCGCTGGGTGGCGAGCAGTACTTC,CASSDSLGGEQYF,TRBV6-4,TRBJ2-7,13,NA,NA
TGTGCCAGCTCACCATTTTCTGCCTTCACCTCTGGGGCCAACGTCCTGACTTTC,CASSPFSAFTSGANVLTF,TRBV18,TRBJ2-6,18,NA,NA
TGTGCCAGTAGTATGCACCAGACCCAGTACTTC,CASSMHQTQYF,TRBV19,TRBJ2-5,11,medium-sized,NA
TGTGCCAGCAGCCAAACGACCCGCAACACAGATACGCAGTATTTT,CASSQTTRNTDTQYF,TRBV7-9,TRBJ2-3,15,once,NA
TGCGCCAGCTCTGCGACTGCGACAGGCAATGAGCAGTTCTTC,CASSATATGNEQFF,TRBV5-1,TRBJ2-1,14,NA,NA
TGTGCCAGCAGTTCACGCTGGGGCGGGAGAGACAATGAGCAGTTCTTC,CASSSRWGGRDNEQFF,TRBV6-6,TRBJ2-1,16,NA,TRBD2
TGTGCCAGCAGTGCGTTCGTGGGGATCGCTGAAGCTTTCTTT,CASSAFVGIAEAFF,TRBV2,TRBJ1-1,14,NA,NA
TGCGCCAGCAGCTCGCTTACTAGCGGGAGCTACAATGAGCAGTTCTTC,CASSSLTSGSYNEQFF,TRBV5-1,TRBJ2-1,16,NA,TRBD2
TGTGCCAGCAGCTTAGGGCCAGGGGCGGAAGGCTACACCTTC,CASSLGPGAEGYTF,TRBV11-3,TRBJ1-2,14,NA,NA
TGTGCCATCAGAGGGACGGGACGTTACTACGAGCAGTACTTC,CAIRGTGRYYEQYF,TRBV10-3,TRBJ2-7,14,NA,NA
TGTGCCAGCAGCGTAGCTGGTTATTACAATGAGCAGTTCTTC,CASSVAGYYNEQFF,TRBV9,TRBJ2-1,14,NA,NA
TGCGCCAGCAGCTTGGCCCCACAGGGGGCTTACGAGCAGTACTTC,CASSLAPQGAYEQYF,TRBV5-1,TRBJ2-7,15,NA,TRBD1
TGTGCTAGTGGCTCCGTCAATGAGCAGTTCTTC,CASGSVNEQFF,TRBV12-5,TRBJ2-1,11,NA,NA
TGTGCCAGCAAACTGAACACTGAAGCTTTCTTT,CASKLNTEAFF,TRBV2,TRBJ1-1,11,few,NA
TGCGCCAGCAGCTTGGGCGTGGGGCGGTCCCACTACGAGCAGTACTTC,CASSLGVGRSHYEQYF,TRBV5-1,TRBJ2-7,16,NA,NA
TGTGCCTGGAGTTTAGGGGGCGAACAGCCCCAGCATTTT,CAWSLGGEQPQHF,TRBV30,TRBJ1-5,13,NA,TRBD1
TGCGCCAGCAGCTTGTCGGATGGGGGCTACGAGCAGTACTTC,CASSLSDGGYEQYF,TRBV5-1,TRBJ2-7,14,NA,NA
TGTGCCTGGAGTGCACTAGGGACAGTTTACGAGCAGTACTTC,CAWSALGTVYEQYF,TRBV30,TRBJ2-7,14,NA,TRBD1
TGTGCCAGCAGTTACGGCGCGGGGGGCGAGCAGTACTTC,CASSYGAGGEQYF,TRBV6-5,TRBJ2-7,13,few,TRBD2
TGTGCCAGCTCACCGACCTTGATCGATGGCTACACCTTC,CASSPTLIDGYTF,TRBV18,TRBJ1-2,13,NA,NA
TGCGCCAGCAGCCAAGACGGGCTTTGGGGCACTGAAGCTTTCTTT,CASSQDGLWGTEAFF,TRBV4-1,TRBJ1-1,15,many,NA
TGTGCCAGCAAGATGGGCAGGGTATCCTACGAGCAGTACTTC,CASKMGRVSYEQYF,TRBV27,TRBJ2-7,14,once,NA
TGTGCCAGCAGCTTAACTAGCGGGACTTCAAATGAGCAGTTCTTC,CASSLTSGTSNEQFF,TRBV7-2,TRBJ2-1,15,NA,TRBD2
TGTGCCAGCAGCCCTGTAGGGCTGGGGAATTCACCCCTCCACTTT,CASSPVGLGNSPLHF,TRBV28,TRBJ1-6,15,few,NA